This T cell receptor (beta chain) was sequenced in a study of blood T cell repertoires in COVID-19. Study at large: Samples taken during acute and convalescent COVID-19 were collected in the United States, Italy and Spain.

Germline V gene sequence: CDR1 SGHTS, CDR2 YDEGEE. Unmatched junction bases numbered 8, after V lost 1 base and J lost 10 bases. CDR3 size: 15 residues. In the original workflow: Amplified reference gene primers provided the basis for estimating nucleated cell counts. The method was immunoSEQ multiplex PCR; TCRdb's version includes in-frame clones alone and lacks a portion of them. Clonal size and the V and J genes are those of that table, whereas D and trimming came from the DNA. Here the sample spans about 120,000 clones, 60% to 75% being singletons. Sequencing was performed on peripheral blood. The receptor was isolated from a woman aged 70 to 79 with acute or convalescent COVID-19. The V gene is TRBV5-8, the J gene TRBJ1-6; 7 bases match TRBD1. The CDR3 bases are TGTGCCAGCAGCTTGCATCCAGGGGGGAGCTCACCCCTCCACTTT. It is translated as CASSLHPGGSSPLHF.